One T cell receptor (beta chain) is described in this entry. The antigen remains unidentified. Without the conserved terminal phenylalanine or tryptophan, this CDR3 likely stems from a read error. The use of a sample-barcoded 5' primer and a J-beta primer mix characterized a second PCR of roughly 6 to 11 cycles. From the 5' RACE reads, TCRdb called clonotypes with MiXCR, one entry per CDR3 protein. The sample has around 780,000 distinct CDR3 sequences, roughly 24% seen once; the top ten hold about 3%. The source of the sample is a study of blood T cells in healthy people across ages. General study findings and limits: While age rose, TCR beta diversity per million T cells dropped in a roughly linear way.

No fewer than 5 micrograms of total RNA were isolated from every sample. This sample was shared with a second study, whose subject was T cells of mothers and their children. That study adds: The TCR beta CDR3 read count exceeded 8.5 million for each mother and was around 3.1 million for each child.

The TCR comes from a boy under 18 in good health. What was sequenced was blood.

CDR3 coding DNA: TGTGGGGTGCTCAATAATGAAAAACTGTTTCTT. Translating it yields CGVLNNEKLFL. This chain connects TRBV28 to TRBJ1-4; D remains unclear. The germline gives CDR1 MDHEN, CDR2 SYDVKM. The CDR3 runs to 11 residues.